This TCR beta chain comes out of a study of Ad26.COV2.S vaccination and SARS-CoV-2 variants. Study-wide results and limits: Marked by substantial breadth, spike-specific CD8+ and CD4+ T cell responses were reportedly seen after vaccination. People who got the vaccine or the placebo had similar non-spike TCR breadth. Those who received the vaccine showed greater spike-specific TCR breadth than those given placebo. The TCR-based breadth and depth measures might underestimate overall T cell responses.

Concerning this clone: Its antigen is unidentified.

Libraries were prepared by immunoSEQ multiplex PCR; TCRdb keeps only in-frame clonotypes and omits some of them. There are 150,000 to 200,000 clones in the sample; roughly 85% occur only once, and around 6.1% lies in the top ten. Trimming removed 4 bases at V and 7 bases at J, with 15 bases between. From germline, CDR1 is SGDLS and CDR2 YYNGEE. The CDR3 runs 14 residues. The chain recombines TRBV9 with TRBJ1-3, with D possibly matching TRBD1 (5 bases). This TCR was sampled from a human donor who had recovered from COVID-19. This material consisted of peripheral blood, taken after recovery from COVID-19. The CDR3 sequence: CASSPQGHSNTIYF. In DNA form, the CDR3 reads TGTGCCAGCAGCCCCCAGGGCCACTCGAACACCATATATTTT. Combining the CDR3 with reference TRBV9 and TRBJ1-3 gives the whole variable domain DSGVTQTPKHLITATGQRVTLRCSPRSGDLSVYWYQQSLDQGLQFLIQYYNGEERAKGNILERFSAQQFPDLHSELNLSSLELGDSALYFCASSPQGHSNTIYFGEGSWLTVV.